The clone carrying this T cell receptor beta chain was recorded only once. Its antigen remains unknown. The CDR3 consists of 12 residues. Trimming at V came to 7 bases and at J to 10 bases, leaving 7 bases not matched to a gene. Germline-derived CDR1 and CDR2 are SGHTA and FQGNSA. The data are from a study of T cell responses to AZD1222 COVID-19 vaccine. Study-level findings and limits: Two AZD1222 administrations were followed by greater Spike-specific TCR breadth and depth. CD4 TCRs associated with vaccination spanned spike, dominating at 160-218 and 743-854. Possibly, clonal diversity was underestimated; donors were largely white British and included more females.

Data came from immunoSEQ multiplex PCR; TCRdb stores just in-frame clones and leaves some out. The sample includes about 140,000 clones, about 91% seen only once; the top ten take roughly 3.5%. This sample comprised peripheral blood, obtained 28 days after the second AZD1222 dose. The J gene is TRBJ2-1, the V gene TRBV7-2, with 7 bases identical to TRBD2. This receptor was taken from an adult who received the AZD1222 COVID-19 vaccine. CDR3 sequence reads: CASIPAGREQFF. CDR3 sequence (DNA): TGTGCCAGCATTCCAGCGGGACGAGAGCAGTTCTTC.